The 15 T cell receptor beta chains below come from one sample, sequenced in a study of cytomegalovirus exposure and HLA in healthy donors. Primers: 60 Vbeta forward and 13 Jbeta reverse. Assay used: immunoSEQ multiplex PCR; TCRdb lists only in-frame clones, some missing. The data hold hundreds of thousands of clones, with 75% to 90% observed a single time. Sequencing used PBMCs. The receptors stem from a woman aged 18-29 years in good health and CMV-seronegative.

The rearrangement links TRBV6-5 to TRBJ1-5, with D unclear. CDR3 length: 16 residues. CDR1 MNHEY and CDR2 SVGAGI come from the germline V gene. The V end was cut by 1 base, the J end by 5 bases, with 15 bases between. Here the CDR3 reads CASSYFLAGRDQPQHF. The CDR3 nucleotides read TGTGCCAGCAGTTACTTTTTGGCTGGTCGGGATCAGCCCCAGCATTTT.

Notes on this clone: This same CDR3 is encoded by further DNA sequences in the sample. The CDR3: CASSLRGGEAFF. The CDR3, as DNA: TGTGCCAGCAGCTTAAGGGGAGGGGAAGCTTTCTTT. The rearrangement links TRBV7-9 to TRBJ1-1; the D gene is possibly TRBD1 (5 bases). Trimming shortened V by 2 bases and J by 8 bases, and 9 bases separated the two germline ends. This CDR3 has 12 residues. The V gene's germline CDR1 is SEHNR and CDR2 FQNEAQ (reference sequence).

This clone has just a few counts. The gene calls are TRBV4-2 and TRBJ2-3; possibly TRBD2 for D (6 bases). The germline gives CDR1 LGHNA, CDR2 YNFKEQ. Trimming removed 4 bases at V and 6 bases at J, with 17 bases between. The length of the CDR3 is 15 residues. The CDR3 sequence: CASSPYGTPRDTQYF. The CDR3 DNA follows: TGTGCCAGCAGCCCCTACGGGACTCCCAGGGATACGCAGTATTTT.

This sequence joins TRBV10-2 and TRBJ2-7; possible D gene TRBD1, 5 bases. The CDR3 spans 13 residues. Germline V lookup: CDR1 WSHSY, CDR2 SAAADI. V was shortened by 0 bases and J by 2 bases, with 5 bases between the two germline ends. The CDR3 is CASSESGAYEQYF. CDR3 DNA sequence: TGCGCCAGCAGTGAGTCAGGGGCCTACGAGCAGTACTTC.

V and J are TRBV9 and TRBJ1-2; D is undetermined. Per the germline V gene, CDR1 is SGDLS and CDR2 is YYNGEE. Trimming left V 3 bases short and J 0 bases short, with 12 bases between. This CDR3 is 15 amino acids long. The CDR3 bases are TGTGCCAGCAGCGCCGACATTATATCTAACTATGGCTACACCTTC. The encoded protein is CASSADIISNYGYTF.

V and J are TRBV18 and TRBJ1-1; no firm D call. The V and J ends lost 1 base and 0 bases respectively, with 9 bases between them. The CDR3 has 15 residues. Germline V gene sequence: CDR1 KGHSH, CDR2 LQKENI. CDR3 sequence reads: CASSPHAGLNTEAFF. CDR3 nucleotide sequence: TGTGCCAGCTCACCACACGCAGGCTTGAACACTGAAGCTTTCTTT.

This chain uses TRBV6-1 with TRBJ2-2; 11 positions agree with TRBD2. The CDR3 totals 18 residues. After removal of 1 base from V and 6 bases from J, the junction contained 10 bases not matched to a gene. CDR1 is MNHNS and CDR2 is SASEGT in the germline V gene. CDR3: CASSEGAIAGGPSGELFF. For the CDR3, the DNA is TGTGCCAGCAGTGAAGGCGCGATAGCGGGAGGGCCCTCCGGGGAGCTGTTTTTT.

Comment on this clone: In the same sample, other DNA sequences code for this CDR3. The chain recombines TRBV7-2 with TRBJ2-7; D gene uncertain. The germline V gene encodes CDR1 SGHTA and CDR2 FQGNSA. V dropped 3 bases and J dropped 3 bases, with 6 bases sitting between them. The CDR3 consists of 12 residues. The CDR3 protein is CASSFDSYEQYF. DNA of the CDR3: TGTGCCAGCAGCTTTGATAGCTACGAGCAGTACTTC.

This chain joins TRBV9 and TRBJ2-1, with TRBD2 matching over 12 bases. This CDR3 region has 13 residues. The V gene end was trimmed by 5 bases and the J gene end by 10 bases; junction bases not matched to a gene: 4. CDR1 SGDLS and CDR2 YYNGEE come from the germline V gene. Here the CDR3 DNA reads TGTGCCAGCAGTCGGACTAGCGGGACCGAGCAGTTCTTC. This encodes CASSRTSGTEQFF.

V usage is TRBV7-9 and J usage is TRBJ2-3; 9 bases fit TRBD2. Germline V CDR1 and CDR2: SEHNR, FQNEAQ (reference sequence). The CDR3 loop spans 18 amino acids. The J segment lost 0 bases and the V segment lost 3 bases, leaving 10 bases of the junction unmatched. CDR3 sequence (DNA): TGTGCCAGCAGCTTTCTACCTTCGCGGGGGGGGAGCACAGATACGCAGTATTTT. It encodes CASSFLPSRGGSTDTQYF.

The chain is built from TRBV5-1 and TRBJ2-2; 14 nucleotides align to TRBD2. The junction had 11 bases not matched to a gene; V was cut back by 3 bases and J by 7 bases. The germline CDR1 and CDR2 sequences are SGHRS and YFSETQ. CDR3 size: 18 residues. The CDR3 sequence: CASSYGTSGGNRDGELFF. CDR3 DNA: TGCGCCAGCAGCTACGGGACTAGCGGGGGTAACCGGGACGGGGAGCTGTTTTTT.

The chain couples TRBV9 to TRBJ2-1; 10 nucleotides align to TRBD2. The V segment lost 4 bases and the J segment 4 bases; nucleotides outside the gene matches: 5. Germline CDR1 is SGDLS and CDR2 is YYNGEE. The CDR3 totals 15 residues. The CDR3, as DNA: TGTGCCAGCAGCTATGGACTAGCGGAATACAATGAGCAGTTCTTC. It translates to CASSYGLAEYNEQFF.

The rearrangement links TRBV6-5 to TRBJ1-1, with TRBD1 identical over 8 bases. V trimming: 5 bases; J trimming: 7 bases; junction bases outside the gene matches: 3. The germline gives CDR1 MNHEY, CDR2 SVGAGI. The CDR3 extends over 12 amino acids. The CDR3 nucleotides read TGTGCCAGCAGTGGACAGGGTCGTGAAGCTTTCTTT. Amino acids: CASSGQGREAFF.

The chain has TRBV10-2 and TRBJ2-5, with 7 bases lining up with TRBD2. J was trimmed by 5 bases and V by 4 bases; bases with no gene match: 4. The V gene's germline CDR1 is WSHSY and CDR2 SAAADI. This CDR3 contains 13 residues. The CDR3 sequence: CASSVAGVETQYF. CDR3 DNA: TGCGCCAGCAGTGTGGCGGGAGTGGAGACCCAGTACTTC.

This chain connects TRBV29-1 to TRBJ1-1, with D possibly matching TRBD1 (6 bases). The CDR3 length is 14 residues. V lost 7 bases, J lost 1 base, and 16 bases lay in between. Germline loops: CDR1 SQVTM, CDR2 ANQGSEA. The DNA for the CDR3 is TGCAGCGCCAAATTCAGGGGAACGAACACTGAAGCTTTCTTT. Encoded protein: CSAKFRGTNTEAFF.